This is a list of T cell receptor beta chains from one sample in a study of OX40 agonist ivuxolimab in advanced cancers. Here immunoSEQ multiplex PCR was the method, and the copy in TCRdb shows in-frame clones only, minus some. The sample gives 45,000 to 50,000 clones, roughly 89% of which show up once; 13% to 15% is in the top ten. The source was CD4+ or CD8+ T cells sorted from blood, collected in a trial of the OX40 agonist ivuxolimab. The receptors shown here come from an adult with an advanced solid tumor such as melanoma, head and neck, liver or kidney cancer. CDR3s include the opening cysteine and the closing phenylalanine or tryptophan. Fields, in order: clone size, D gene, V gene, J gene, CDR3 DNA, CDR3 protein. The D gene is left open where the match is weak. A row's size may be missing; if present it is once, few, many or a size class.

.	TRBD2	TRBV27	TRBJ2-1	TGTGCCAGCAGGGGGTTTGGTGGCGGGAGGACATACAATGAGCAGTTCTTC	CASRGFGGGRTYNEQFF
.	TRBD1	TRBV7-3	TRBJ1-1	TGTGCCAGCAGCTTATTTAGATCGGGGACAGGGGTGGACACTGAAGCTTTCTTT	CASSLFRSGTGVDTEAFF
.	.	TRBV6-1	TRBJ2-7	TGTGCCACATTCCGAGACCCCCACTCCTACGAGCAGTACTTC	CATFRDPHSYEQYF
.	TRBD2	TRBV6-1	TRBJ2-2	TGTGCCAGCCAAGCGGGGACGCCGAACACCGGGGAGCTGTTTTTT	CASQAGTPNTGELFF
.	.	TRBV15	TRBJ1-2	TGTGCCACCAGCAGAGGGGGGAACTATGGCTACACCTTC	CATSRGGNYGYTF
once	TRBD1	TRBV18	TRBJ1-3	TGTGCCAGCTCACCTCTTACTTCGGGACAGAGCTTCTCTGGAAACACCATATATTTT	CASSPLTSGQSFSGNTIYF
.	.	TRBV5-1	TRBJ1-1	TGCGCCAGCAGCCCCGGGACGACTGAAGCTTTCTTT	CASSPGTTEAFF
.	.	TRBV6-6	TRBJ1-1	TGTGCCAGCAGTTTTGGACTTACGGACACTGAAGCTTTCTTT	CASSFGLTDTEAFF
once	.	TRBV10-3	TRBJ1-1	TGTGCCATCCCAACCGGGACCCTCGGCCGAGGGAACACTGAAGCTTTCTTT	CAIPTGTLGRGNTEAFF
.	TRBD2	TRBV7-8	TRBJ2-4	TGTGCCAGCAGCTTAGCCACGGGGGGAAACATTCAGTACTTC	CASSLATGGNIQYF
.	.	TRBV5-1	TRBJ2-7	TGCGCCAGCAGCTTGTTGGACGCAGGTGGATCCTACGAGCAGTACTTC	CASSLLDAGGSYEQYF
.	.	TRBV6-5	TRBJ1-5	TGTGCCAGCAGTGAAACGTGGGGCAATCAGCCCCAGCATTTT	CASSETWGNQPQHF
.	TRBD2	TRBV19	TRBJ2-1	TGTGCCAGTAGCAAGGGACTAGCGGGAGGTTTAAGTAAAGGTAGCCACAATGAGCAGTTCTTC	CASSKGLAGGLSKGSHNEQFF
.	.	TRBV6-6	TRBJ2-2	TGTGCCAGCAGCTCAGGCCAGACTAGTAATCCCGGGGAGCTGTTTTTT	CASSSGQTSNPGELFF
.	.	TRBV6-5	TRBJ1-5	TGTGCCAGCAGAAAGACAGTTTATAGCAATCAGCCCCAGCATTTT	CASRKTVYSNQPQHF
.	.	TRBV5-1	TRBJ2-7	TGCGCCAGCAGCTTGACGGGGTGGGGCTCCTACGAGCAGTACTTC	CASSLTGWGSYEQYF
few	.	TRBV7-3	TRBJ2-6	TGTGCCAGCAGTTCCGGGGATACCAACGTCCTGACTTTC	CASSSGDTNVLTF
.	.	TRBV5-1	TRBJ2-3	TGCGCCAGCAGCAATTGGGGGTCGGGAACAGGGAGTATTTTCGTCACAGATACGCAGTATTTT	CASSNWGSGTGSIFVTDTQYF
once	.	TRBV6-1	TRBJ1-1	TGTGCCAGCACCCCCTGGGTTCCCATGAACACTGAAGCTTTCTTT	CASTPWVPMNTEAFF
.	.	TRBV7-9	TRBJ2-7	TGTGCCAGCAGCTTAGTGGCAGGTGAACTTTACGAGCAGTACTTC	CASSLVAGELYEQYF
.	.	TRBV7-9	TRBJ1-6	TGTGCCAGCAGCTCGGGAGGGAGTCTAAGTTCACCCCTCCACTTT	CASSSGGSLSSPLHF
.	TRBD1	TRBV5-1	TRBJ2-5	TGCGCCAGCAGCAAGGACAGGATTCGGCAAGAGACCCAGTACTTC	CASSKDRIRQETQYF
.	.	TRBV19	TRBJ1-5	TGTGCCAGTAGGATTACAGGGAGCAATCAGCCCCAGCATTTT	CASRITGSNQPQHF
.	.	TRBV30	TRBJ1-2	TGTGCCTGGAGGCGCCTGGAGGGGAGGAGAGGCTATGGCTACACCTTC	CAWRRLEGRRGYGYTF
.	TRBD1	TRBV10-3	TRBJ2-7	TGTGCCATCAGAATCCGGGACAGCTCCTACGAGCAGTACTTC	CAIRIRDSSYEQYF
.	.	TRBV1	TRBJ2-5	TGCACCAGCAGCCGTTTCGGGGGGCGAAAGGAGACCCAGTACTTC	CTSSRFGGRKETQYF
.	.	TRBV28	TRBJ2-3	TGTGCCAGCAGCCCTGCCGCGGAGCCCACAGATACGCAGTATTTT	CASSPAAEPTDTQYF
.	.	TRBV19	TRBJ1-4	TGTGCCAGTAAAGGGGTAGATGAAAAACTGTTTTTT	CASKGVDEKLFF
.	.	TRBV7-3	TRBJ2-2	TGTGCCAGCAGCTTAATGTTCATATGGGCAGCCGCGAACACCGGGGAGCTGTTTTTT	CASSLMFIWAAANTGELFF
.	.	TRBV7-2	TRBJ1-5	TGTGCCAGCAGCGCCAGGGCTGGGAACAATCAGCCCCAGCATTTT	CASSARAGNNQPQHF
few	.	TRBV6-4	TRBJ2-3	TGTGCCAGCAGTGACTCCAGGGAAGCAGATACGCAGTATTTT	CASSDSREADTQYF
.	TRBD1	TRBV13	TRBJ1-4	TGTGCCAGCAGCGTCAGGGGGCTGGGTGAAAAACTGTTTTTT	CASSVRGLGEKLFF
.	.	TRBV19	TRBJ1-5	TGTGCCAGTAGTATCAGAGGTTCAGGGCATGGTCAGCCCCAGCATTTT	CASSIRGSGHGQPQHF
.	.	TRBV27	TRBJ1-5	TGTGCCAGCAGTCCTCGCGCAGGGAATCAGCCCCAGCATTTT	CASSPRAGNQPQHF
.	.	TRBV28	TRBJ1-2	TGTGCCAGCAGTTTATGGGGGCAGGGCAAGGACTATGGCTACACCTTC	CASSLWGQGKDYGYTF
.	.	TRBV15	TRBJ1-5	TGTGCCACCAGCAGAGGCGGGACGGTCCCTTTGGCCCAGCATTTT	CATSRGGTVPLAQHF
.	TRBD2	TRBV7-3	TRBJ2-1	TGTGCCAGCAGCTTAGGGACTAGCTCCTACAATGAGCAGTTCTTC	CASSLGTSSYNEQFF
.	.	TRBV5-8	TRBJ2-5	TGTGCCAGCAGCTTGGGGGTAGGACAAGAGACCCAGTACTTC	CASSLGVGQETQYF
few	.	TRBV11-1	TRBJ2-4	TGTGCCAGCAGCTTAGGGGGGGTAGCCAAAAACATTCAGTACTTC	CASSLGGVAKNIQYF
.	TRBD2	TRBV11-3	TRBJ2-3	TGTGCCAGCAGCACCAGGACTAGCGGGGTCACAGATACGCAGTATTTT	CASSTRTSGVTDTQYF
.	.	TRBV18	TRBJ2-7	TGTGCCAGCTCACCTCACCCGAGGGCTAGCGAGCAGTACTTC	CASSPHPRASEQYF
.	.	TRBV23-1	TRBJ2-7	TGCGCCAGCAGTCAATCGTCGTTTCGCCCCGGGACTCGGTCGTACGAGCAGTACTTC	CASSQSSFRPGTRSYEQYF
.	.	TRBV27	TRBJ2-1	TGTGCCAGCAGAAGTTGGAATGAGCAGTTCTTC	CASRSWNEQFF
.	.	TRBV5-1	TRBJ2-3	TGCGCCAGCAGCTTGGGAGGGTCACCGACAGATACGCAGTATTTT	CASSLGGSPTDTQYF
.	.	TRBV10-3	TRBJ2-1	TGTGCCATCACCCGAGCGGAGCGTGGGGGGAATGAGCAGTTCTTC	CAITRAERGGNEQFF
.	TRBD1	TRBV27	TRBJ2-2	TGTGCCAGCAGTTTACACCGGGACAGGGTCGTCGCCGGGGAGCTGTTTTTT	CASSLHRDRVVAGELFF
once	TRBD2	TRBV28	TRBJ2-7	TGTGCCAGCGCCACCTGGGCTAGCGGGAAGAACGAGCAGTACTTC	CASATWASGKNEQYF
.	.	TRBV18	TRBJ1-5	TGTGCCAGCTCACCAATCAGGGGAGCAAATAGCAATCAGCCCCAGCATTTT	CASSPIRGANSNQPQHF
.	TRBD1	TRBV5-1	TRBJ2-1	TGCGCCAGCAGCTTGCTATCCGGGACAGGGATCGCTGCGGGGCAGTTCTTC	CASSLLSGTGIAAGQFF
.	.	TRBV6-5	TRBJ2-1	TGTGCCAGCAGTTATTCTAGGGGCGAACCCTACAATGAGCAGTTCTTC	CASSYSRGEPYNEQFF
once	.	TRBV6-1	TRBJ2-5	TGTGCCAGCAGTGTGGGGATGGGGGGCCCAGAGACCCAGTACTTC	CASSVGMGGPETQYF
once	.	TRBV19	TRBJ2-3	TGTGCCAGTACCACCTCCAGGGGGGGGGAACGTCCTAGCACAGATACGCAGTATTTT	CASTTSRGGERPSTDTQYF
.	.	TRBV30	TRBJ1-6	TGTGCCTGGAGAGGGGGGGGGATCCCACCCCTCCACTTT	CAWRGGGIPPLHF